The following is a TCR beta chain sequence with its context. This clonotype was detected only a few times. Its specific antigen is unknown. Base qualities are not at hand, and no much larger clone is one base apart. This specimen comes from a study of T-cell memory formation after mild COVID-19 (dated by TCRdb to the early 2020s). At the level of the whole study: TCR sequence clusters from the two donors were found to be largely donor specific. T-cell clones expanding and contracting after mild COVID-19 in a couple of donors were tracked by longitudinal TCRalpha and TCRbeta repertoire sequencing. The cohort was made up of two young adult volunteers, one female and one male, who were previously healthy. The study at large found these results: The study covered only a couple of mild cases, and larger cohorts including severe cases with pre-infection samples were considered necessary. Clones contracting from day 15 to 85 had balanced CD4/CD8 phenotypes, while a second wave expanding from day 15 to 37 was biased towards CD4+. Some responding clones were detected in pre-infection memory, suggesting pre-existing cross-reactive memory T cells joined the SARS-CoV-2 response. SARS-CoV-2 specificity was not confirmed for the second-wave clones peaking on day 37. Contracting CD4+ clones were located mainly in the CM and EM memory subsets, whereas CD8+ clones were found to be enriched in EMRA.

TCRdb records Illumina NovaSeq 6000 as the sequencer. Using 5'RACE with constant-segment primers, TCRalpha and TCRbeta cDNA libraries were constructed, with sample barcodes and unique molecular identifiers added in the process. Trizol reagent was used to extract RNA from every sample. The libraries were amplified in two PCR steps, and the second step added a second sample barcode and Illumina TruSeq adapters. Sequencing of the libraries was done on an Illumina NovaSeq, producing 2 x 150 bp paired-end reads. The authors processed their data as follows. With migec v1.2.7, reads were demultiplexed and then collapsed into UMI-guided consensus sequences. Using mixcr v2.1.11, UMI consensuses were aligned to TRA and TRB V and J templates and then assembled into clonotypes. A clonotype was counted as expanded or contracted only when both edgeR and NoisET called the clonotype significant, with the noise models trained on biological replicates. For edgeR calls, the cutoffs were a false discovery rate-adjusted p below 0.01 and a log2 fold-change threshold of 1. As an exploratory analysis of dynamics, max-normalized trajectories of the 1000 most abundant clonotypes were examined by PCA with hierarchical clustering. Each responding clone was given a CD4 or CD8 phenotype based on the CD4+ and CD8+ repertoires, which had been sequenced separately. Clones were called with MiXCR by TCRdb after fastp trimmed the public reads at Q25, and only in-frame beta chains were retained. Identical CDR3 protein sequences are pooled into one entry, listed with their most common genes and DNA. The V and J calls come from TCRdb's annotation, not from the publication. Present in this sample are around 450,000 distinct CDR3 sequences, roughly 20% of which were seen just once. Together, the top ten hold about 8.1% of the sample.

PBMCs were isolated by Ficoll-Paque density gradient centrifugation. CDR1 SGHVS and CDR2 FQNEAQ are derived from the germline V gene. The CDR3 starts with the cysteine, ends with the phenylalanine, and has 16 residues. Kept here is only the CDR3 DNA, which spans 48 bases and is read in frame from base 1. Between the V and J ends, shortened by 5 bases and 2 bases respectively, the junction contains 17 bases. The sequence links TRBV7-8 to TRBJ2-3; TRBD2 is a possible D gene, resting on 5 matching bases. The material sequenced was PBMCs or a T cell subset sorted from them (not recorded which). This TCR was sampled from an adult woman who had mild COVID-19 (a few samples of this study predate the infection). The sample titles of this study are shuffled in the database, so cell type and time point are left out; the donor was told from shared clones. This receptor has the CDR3 CASSLGVYGLTDTQYF. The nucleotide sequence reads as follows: TGTGCCAGCAGCCTCGGCGTTTACGGACTCACAGATACGCAGTATTTT.